What follows are 6 T cell receptor beta chains derived from one specimen sequenced in a study of blood T cell repertoires in COVID-19. Method: immunoSEQ multiplex PCR; TCRdb's copy keeps in-frame clones and lacks some. The table records 140,000 or so clones, around 75% of them present only once. The specimen was peripheral blood. Receptor source: a woman aged 70-85 years with COVID-19, enrolled during active disease.

The rearrangement joins TRBV7-3 to TRBJ2-3; TRBD2 aligns across 7 bases. Per germline, CDR1 SGHTA and CDR2 FQGTGA. The length of the CDR3 is 15 residues. V shed 5 bases and J 6 bases; nucleotides not matched to a gene: 11. CDR3 residues: CASSPWGGRADTQYF. The CDR3, as DNA: TGTGCCAGCAGCCCGTGGGGGGGGAGGGCGGATACGCAGTATTTT.

This chain links TRBV11-2 with TRBJ1-2; 7 bases map to TRBD1. Germline CDR1 and CDR2: SGHAT and FQNNGV. V lost 2 bases and J lost 6; bases outside the gene matches: 6. This CDR3 contains 14 residues. The CDR3 protein is CASSLHTGADGYTF. As DNA, the CDR3 is TGTGCCAGCAGCTTACATACAGGGGCGGATGGCTACACCTTC.

The chain carries TRBV12-3 or TRBV12-4 and TRBJ1-2; D is uncertain. The ends were cut back, 3 bases at V and 8 bases at J, with 10 bases in the middle. The CDR3 totals 12 residues. The CDR3 here is CASSLRGDGYTF. The CDR3 DNA reads as TGTGCCAGCAGTTTGCGGGGTGACGGCTACACCTTC.

This clone has more than one count but fewer than ten. The chain carries TRBV19 and TRBJ2-1; 8 nucleotides match TRBD2. The CDR3 totals 15 residues. The trim removed 3 bases at V and 4 bases at J, leaving 5 bases unmatched. CDR1 is LNHDA, CDR2 SQIVND, per germline (reference sequence). The CDR3 reads CASSIGGGSYNEQFF. The CDR3 region has the DNA TGTGCCAGTAGTATTGGCGGGGGGTCTTACAATGAGCAGTTCTTC.

The chain employs TRBV5-5 and TRBJ1-2; D unresolved. CDR1 SGHKS and CDR2 YYEKEE come from the germline V gene (reference sequence). Trimming stripped 0 bases from V and 3 bases from J, with 12 bases between. The CDR3 covers 15 residues. CDR3 sequence: CASSLDARGHYGYTF. The CDR3 DNA reads TGTGCCAGCAGCTTGGATGCGCGTGGGCACTATGGCTACACCTTC.

The chain links TRBV10-3 to TRBJ1-2; D ambiguous. The CDR3 loop spans 15 amino acids. Per germline, CDR1 ENHRY and CDR2 SYGVKD. Trimming cost V 3 bases and J 1 base, with 12 bases left between them. CDR3 loop: CAISENSPFNYGYTF. CDR3 nucleotides: TGTGCCATCAGTGAAAACAGCCCTTTTAACTATGGCTACACCTTC.